Each of the 6 T cell receptor beta chains below was sequenced from the same sample in a study of cytomegalovirus exposure and HLA in healthy donors. PCR used 60 Vbeta primers and 13 Jbeta primers. Sequencing was performed with immunoSEQ multiplex PCR; in TCRdb, only in-frame clones are kept and a portion is missing. Counted here are around 200,000 clones, approximately 85% occurring once; the ten biggest clones make up under 3%. The sample consisted of PBMCs. All receptors come from a woman aged 45-65 years in good health and CMV-seronegative.

This clone was seen more than once but under ten times. The V call is TRBV7-2, the J call TRBJ1-2, with 8 nucleotides matching TRBD1. This CDR3 region has 14 residues. The germline V gene has CDR1 SGHTA and CDR2 FQGNSA. Trimming at V came to 0 bases and at J to 8 bases, leaving 5 bases not matched to a gene. CDR3 amino acids: CASSLARQGRGYTF. CDR3 sequence (DNA): TGTGCCAGCAGCTTAGCGAGACAGGGGCGAGGCTACACCTTC.

In its sample, this clone was seen once. Written as DNA, the CDR3 is TGTGCCAGCAGCGATAGCGGGAGAGGGACCAATGAGCAGTTCTTC. It specifies CASSDSGRGTNEQFF. The chain is built from TRBV9 and TRBJ2-1; 9 positions agree with TRBD2. V was pared by 3 bases and J by 6 bases, with 7 bases of the junction left unmatched. This CDR3 has 15 residues. Germline V gene data show CDR1 as SGDLS and CDR2 as YYNGEE.

V is TRBV7-8 and J is TRBJ2-1; TRBD2 aligns across 11 bases. V was pared by 2 bases and J by 7 bases, with 4 bases of the junction left unmatched. The germline gives CDR1 SGHVS, CDR2 FQNEAQ. The CDR3 consists of 15 residues. The CDR3 spells CASSLRLAGGNEQFF. CDR3 coding DNA: TGTGCCAGCAGCTTAAGGTTAGCGGGGGGGAATGAGCAGTTCTTC. Full variable domain (outside the CDR3, taken from reference TRBV7-8 and TRBJ2-1): GAGVSQSPRYKVAKRGQDVALRCDPISGHVSLFWYQQALGQGPEFLTYFQNEAQLDKSGLPSDRFFAERPEGSVSTLKIQRTQQEDSAVYLCASSLRLAGGNEQFFGPGTRLTVL.

The gene calls are TRBV27 and TRBJ2-5, with 10 bases that match TRBD2. Germline values: CDR1 MNHEY, CDR2 SMNVEV (reference sequence). V gave up 1 base and J gave up 2 bases; unmatched junction bases: 4. CDR3 length equals 16 residues. The CDR3, as DNA: TGTGCCAGCAGTTTATACCCAGCGGGAGGGCAAGAGACCCAGTACTTC. This sequence encodes CASSLYPAGGQETQYF.

V usage is TRBV18 and J usage is TRBJ2-1; TRBD1 aligns across 8 bases. From germline, CDR1 is KGHSH and CDR2 LQKENI. This CDR3 has 14 amino acids. Trimming at V came to 3 bases and at J to 7 bases, leaving 5 bases not matched to a gene. CDR3 DNA sequence: TGTGCCAGCTCACCGAGGACAGGGCCTAATGAGCAGTTCTTC. It codes for CASSPRTGPNEQFF.

As to this clone: At one of its ends the junction is not consistent with the germline gene, which may arise from a read error. This CDR3 reads CSSSLAQGFASYTF. The CDR3 DNA follows: TGTTCCAGCAGCTTAGCCCAGGGATTCGCGAGCTACACCTTC. The chain has TRBV7-9 and TRBJ1-2; maybe TRBD1 (5 bases). This CDR3 region has 14 residues. In germline, CDR1 is SEHNR, CDR2 FQNEAQ (reference sequence).